This note documents a single T cell receptor (beta chain) sequence. Its target is unknown. The study enrolled healthy HIV-negative adults without recent acute infections or vaccinations as donors. This sample was taken from a study of shared clonotypes between healthy human individuals. Study results and caveats: Shared clonotypes across all four donors exceeded non-shared ones in generation probability. The authors expected sequencing depth to affect clonotype sharing among donors.

Germline assignment: CDR1 ENHRY and CDR2 SYGVKD. This CDR3 has 14 residues. V was clipped by 3 bases and J by 9 bases, with 12 bases between them. The assay was run at deep level. Profiling relied on immunoSEQ multiplex PCR, and the TCRdb table lists in-frame clones only, not all of them. The sample lists about 320,000 clones, roughly 91% occurring once. The genes are TRBV10-3 and TRBJ1-6; the D gene is possibly TRBD1 (5 bases). This TCR derives from a man between 18 and 29 years old in good health. Sequencing was done on a sample of memory CD8+ T cells sorted from blood. Subset denoted: CD45RO+ cells pooled with CCR7-negative TemRA cells. The CDR3 DNA reads TGTGCCATCAGTGATGCGGGACCTAGTTCACCCCTCCACTTT. Encoded protein: CAISDAGPSSPLHF.